The subject of this entry is one T cell receptor beta chain. What it recognizes is unknown. The V gene end was trimmed by 4 bases and the J gene end by 2 bases; junction bases not matched to a gene: 6. Germline V gives CDR1 SGDLS, CDR2 YYNGEE. The CDR3 runs to 15 residues. The data were taken from a study of cytomegalovirus exposure and HLA in healthy donors. Findings and caveats of the study: The likely explanation for a cluster of highly shared sequence variants was sequencing artifact. Specificity of three CMV-associated chains for CMV antigens was verified in vitro.

The PCR contained 60 Vbeta and 13 Jbeta primers. Measured with immunoSEQ multiplex PCR; TCRdb has only the in-frame clones, and not every one. Here the sample spans approximately 78,000 clones, less than 85% being singletons. The sample taken for sequencing was PBMCs. This receptor was obtained from a woman aged 45-65 years in good health and CMV-seronegative. The chain is built from TRBV9 and TRBJ2-1, with TRBD2 matching over 7 bases. The CDR3 spells CASSSSGEAYNEQFF. CDR3 DNA sequence: TGTGCCAGCAGCTCTAGCGGCGAGGCCTACAATGAGCAGTTCTTC.